The 2 T cell receptor beta chains reported below all come from one sample, sequenced in a study of T-cell reconstitution after alpha-beta-depleted transplantation in children. Library preparation (for TCRbeta) was performed with unique molecular identifiers. TCRdb passed the PCR reads through MiXCR, listing each CDR3 protein once. The table has 350,000 to 500,000 distinct CDR3 sequences, over 40% seen once; the top ten hold roughly a quarter. Sample: PBMCs, taken before TCRalphabeta/CD19-depleted stem cell transplant. The origin of the receptors is a girl aged 2 to 9 with aplastic anemia, due to receive a stem cell transplant.

This clonotype came up a few times. The genes are TRBV5-1 and TRBJ2-4; the match to TRBD1 covers 11 bases. V shed 4 bases, J shed 9 bases, and the junction held 6 bases outside the gene matches. This CDR3 comprises 14 residues. CDR1 and CDR2 from the germline V gene are SGHRS and YFSETQ. CDR3 coding DNA: TGCGCCAGCAGCGCCGGACAGGGGGCGAGCATTCAGTACTTC. Translating gives CASSAGQGASIQYF.

This clonotype was found a few times. This sequence joins TRBV28 and TRBJ2-7, with 10 bases fitting TRBD2. In germline, CDR1 is MDHEN, CDR2 SYDVKM. V dropped 3 bases and J dropped 5; count of bases not matched to a gene: 7. The CDR3 covers 15 residues. The CDR3 coding sequence is TGTGCCAGCAGTTTTAGTCTAGCGGGAGTTGACGAGCAGTACTTC. Protein sequence: CASSFSLAGVDEQYF.